These 3 T cell receptor beta chains were sequenced from one sample in a study of blood T cell repertoires in COVID-19. The protocol was immunoSEQ multiplex PCR, while the TCRdb copy is restricted to in-frame clones and leaves out a portion. The table includes some 530,000 clones, 88% detected once. Specimen: PBMCs or T cells enriched from blood (not recorded which). Receptors originate from a woman aged 55 to 70 who had recovered from COVID-19.

The V and J genes are TRBV7-2 and TRBJ1-1; TRBD1 might be the D (5 bases). The germline CDR1 and CDR2 sequences are SGHTA and FQGNSA. This CDR3 is 13 amino acids long. Trimming shortened V by 4 bases and J by 3 bases, and 9 bases separated the two germline ends. The CDR3 is CASSWGGYTEAFF. The CDR3 DNA reads TGTGCCAGCAGCTGGGGGGGTTACACTGAAGCTTTCTTT.

This rearrangement joins TRBV2 to TRBJ1-3, with 7 bases that match TRBD1. V lost 1 base and J lost 2; bases outside the gene matches: 2. Looked up from germline, CDR1 is SNHLY and CDR2 is FYNNEI. The CDR3 has 15 amino acids. The CDR3 nucleotides are TGTGCCAGCAGTGAAGGAGGGGGCCCTGGAAACACCATATATTTT. Translating it yields CASSEGGGPGNTIYF.

The chain uses TRBV21-1 and TRBJ1-2; the table's D gene call, TRBD1, was not cross checked with the DNA. TRBV21-1 constitutes a pseudogene. The length of the CDR3 is 17 residues. The CDR3 protein is CASSKPDDSHFPYGYTF. The DNA of the CDR3 is TGTGCCAGCAGCAAGCCGGACGACAGCCACTTCCCCTATGGCTACACCTTC.